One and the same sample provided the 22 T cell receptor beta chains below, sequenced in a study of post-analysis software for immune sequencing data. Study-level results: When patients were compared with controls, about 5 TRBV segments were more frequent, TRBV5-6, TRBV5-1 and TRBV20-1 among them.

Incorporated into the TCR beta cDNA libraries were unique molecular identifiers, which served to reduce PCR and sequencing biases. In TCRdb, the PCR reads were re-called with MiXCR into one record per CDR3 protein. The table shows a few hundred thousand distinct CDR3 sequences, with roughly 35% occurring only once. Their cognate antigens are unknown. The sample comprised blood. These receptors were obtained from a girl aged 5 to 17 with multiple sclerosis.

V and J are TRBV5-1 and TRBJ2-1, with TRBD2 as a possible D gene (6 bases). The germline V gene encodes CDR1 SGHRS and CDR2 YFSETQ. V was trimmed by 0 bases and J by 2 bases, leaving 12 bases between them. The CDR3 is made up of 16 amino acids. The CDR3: CASSLGIGGTYNEQFF. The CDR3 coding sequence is TGCGCCAGCAGCTTGGGGATCGGGGGAACCTACAATGAGCAGTTCTTC. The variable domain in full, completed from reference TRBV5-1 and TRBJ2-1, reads KAGVTQTPRYLIKTRGQQVTLSCSPISGHRSVSWYQQTPGQGLQFLFEYFSETQRNKGNFPGRFSGRQFSNSRSEMNVSTLELGDSALYLCASSLGIGGTYNEQFFGPGTRLTVL.

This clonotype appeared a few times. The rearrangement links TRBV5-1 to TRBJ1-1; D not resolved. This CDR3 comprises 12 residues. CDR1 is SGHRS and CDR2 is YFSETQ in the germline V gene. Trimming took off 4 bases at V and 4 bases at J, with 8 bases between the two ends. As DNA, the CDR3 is TGCGCCAGCAGCCCGGACGGCACTGAAGCTTTCTTT. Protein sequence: CASSPDGTEAFF.

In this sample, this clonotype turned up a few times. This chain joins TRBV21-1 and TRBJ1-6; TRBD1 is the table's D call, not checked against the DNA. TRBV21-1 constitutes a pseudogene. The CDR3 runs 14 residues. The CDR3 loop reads CASSKGRFNSPLHF. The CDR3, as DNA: TGTGCCAGCAGCAAGGGACGGTTCAATTCACCCCTCCACTTT.

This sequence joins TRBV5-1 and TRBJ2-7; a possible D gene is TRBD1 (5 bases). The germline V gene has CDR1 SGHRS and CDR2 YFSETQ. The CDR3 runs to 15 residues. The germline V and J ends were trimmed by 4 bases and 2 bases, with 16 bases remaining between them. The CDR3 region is CASSKRQGNPYEQYF. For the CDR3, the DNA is TGCGCCAGCAGCAAACGTCAGGGAAATCCCTACGAGCAGTACTTC.

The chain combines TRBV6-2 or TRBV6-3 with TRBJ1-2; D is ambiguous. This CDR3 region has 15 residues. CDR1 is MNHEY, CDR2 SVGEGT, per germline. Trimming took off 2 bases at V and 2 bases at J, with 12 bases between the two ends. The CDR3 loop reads CASSYNLESNYGYTF. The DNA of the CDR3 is TGTGCCAGCAGTTACAACCTGGAATCCAACTATGGCTACACCTTC.

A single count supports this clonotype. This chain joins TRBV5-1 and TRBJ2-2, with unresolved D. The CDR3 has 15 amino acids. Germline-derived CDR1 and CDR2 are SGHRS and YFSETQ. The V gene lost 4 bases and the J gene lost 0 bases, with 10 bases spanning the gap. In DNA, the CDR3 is TGCGCCAGCAGCCCGACCCGGACGAACACCGGGGAGCTGTTTTTT. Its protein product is CASSPTRTNTGELFF.

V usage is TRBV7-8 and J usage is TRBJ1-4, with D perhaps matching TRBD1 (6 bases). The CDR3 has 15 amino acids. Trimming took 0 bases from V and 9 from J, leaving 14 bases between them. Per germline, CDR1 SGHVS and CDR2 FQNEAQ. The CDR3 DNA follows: TGTGCCAGCAGCTTAGCGCCTGGACAGAGGAAAAAACTGTTTTTT. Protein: CASSLAPGQRKKLFF.

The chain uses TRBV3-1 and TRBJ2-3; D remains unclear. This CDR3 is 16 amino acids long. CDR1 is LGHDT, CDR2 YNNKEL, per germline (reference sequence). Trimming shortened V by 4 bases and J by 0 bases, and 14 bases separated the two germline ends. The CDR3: CASSPRPIASTDTQYF. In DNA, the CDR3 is TGTGCCAGCAGCCCACGACCGATTGCTAGCACAGATACGCAGTATTTT.

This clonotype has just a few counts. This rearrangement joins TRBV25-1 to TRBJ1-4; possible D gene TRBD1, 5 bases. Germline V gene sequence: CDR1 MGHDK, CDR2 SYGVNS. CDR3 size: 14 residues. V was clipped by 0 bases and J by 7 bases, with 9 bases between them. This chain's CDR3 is CASSEYEGLEKLFF. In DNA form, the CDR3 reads TGTGCCAGCAGTGAATATGAGGGGCTTGAAAAACTGTTTTTT.

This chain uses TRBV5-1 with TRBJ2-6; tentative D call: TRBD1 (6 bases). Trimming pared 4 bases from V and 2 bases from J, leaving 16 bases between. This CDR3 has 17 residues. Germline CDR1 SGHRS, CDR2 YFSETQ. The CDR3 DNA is TGCGCCAGCAGCCCCCCAGGGCAGGGGACTGGGGCCAACGTCCTGACTTTC. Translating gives CASSPPGQGTGANVLTF.

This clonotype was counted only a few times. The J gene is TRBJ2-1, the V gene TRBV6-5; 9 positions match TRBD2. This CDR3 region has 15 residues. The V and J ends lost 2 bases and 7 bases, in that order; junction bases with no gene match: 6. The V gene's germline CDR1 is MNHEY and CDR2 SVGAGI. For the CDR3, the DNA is TGTGCCAGCAGTTACGGGCGGGGGGGTCGGAATGAGCAGTTCTTC. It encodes CASSYGRGGRNEQFF.

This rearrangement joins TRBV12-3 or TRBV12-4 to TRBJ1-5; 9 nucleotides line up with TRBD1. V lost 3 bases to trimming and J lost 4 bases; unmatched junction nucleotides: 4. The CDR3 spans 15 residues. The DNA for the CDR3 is TGTGCCAGCAGTTTCGGGACAGGGAATAATCAGCCCCAGCATTTT. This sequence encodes CASSFGTGNNQPQHF.

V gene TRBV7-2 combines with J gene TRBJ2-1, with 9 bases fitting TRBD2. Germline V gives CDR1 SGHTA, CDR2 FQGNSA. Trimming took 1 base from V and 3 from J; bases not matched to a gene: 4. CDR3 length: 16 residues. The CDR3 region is CASSLVAGGFYNEQFF. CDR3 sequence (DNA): TGTGCCAGCAGCTTAGTGGCGGGGGGGTTCTACAATGAGCAGTTCTTC.

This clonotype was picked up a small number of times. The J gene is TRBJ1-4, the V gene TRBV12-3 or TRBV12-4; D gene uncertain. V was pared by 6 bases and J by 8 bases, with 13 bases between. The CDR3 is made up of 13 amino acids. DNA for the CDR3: TGTGCCAGCAGCCTTCGGTCAGCCGAAAAACTGTTTTTT. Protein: CASSLRSAEKLFF.

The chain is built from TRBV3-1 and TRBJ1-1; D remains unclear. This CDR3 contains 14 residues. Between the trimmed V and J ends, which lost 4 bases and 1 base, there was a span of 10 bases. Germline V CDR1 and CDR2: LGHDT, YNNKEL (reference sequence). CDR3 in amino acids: CASSRSGWNTEAFF. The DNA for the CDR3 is TGTGCCAGCAGCCGTTCTGGTTGGAACACTGAAGCTTTCTTT.

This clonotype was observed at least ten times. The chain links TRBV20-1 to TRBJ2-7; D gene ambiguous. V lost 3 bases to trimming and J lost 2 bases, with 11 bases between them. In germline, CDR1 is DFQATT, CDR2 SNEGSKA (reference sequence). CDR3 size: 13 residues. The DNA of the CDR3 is TGCAGTGCTAGTTCCGGGTCCACCTACGAGCAGTACTTC. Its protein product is CSASSGSTYEQYF.

CDR3 sequence reads: CASSARGSTGELFF. The CDR3, as DNA: TGTGCCAGCAGCGCGAGGGGGTCCACCGGGGAGCTGTTTTTT. The chain uses TRBV9 and TRBJ2-2; D might be TRBD1 (6 bases). Per germline, CDR1 SGDLS and CDR2 YYNGEE. Trimming took 3 bases from V and 4 from J, leaving 10 bases between them. The CDR3 spans 14 residues.

Here the CDR3 DNA reads TGTGCCAGCAGTCCCCGGGGGGGCAGCTATGGCTACACCTTC. Translated, it gives CASSPRGGSYGYTF. V usage is TRBV27 and J usage is TRBJ1-2, with D possibly being TRBD1 (6 bases). The V end lost 5 bases, the J end lost 4 bases, and 14 bases lay between the germline ends. Looked up from germline, CDR1 is MNHEY and CDR2 is SMNVEV (reference sequence). The length of the CDR3 is 14 residues.

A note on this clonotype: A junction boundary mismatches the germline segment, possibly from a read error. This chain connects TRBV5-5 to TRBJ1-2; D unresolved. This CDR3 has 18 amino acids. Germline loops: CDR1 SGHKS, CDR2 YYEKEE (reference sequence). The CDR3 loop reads CASGLERQRVFTNYGYTF. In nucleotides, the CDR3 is TGTGCCAGCGGCTTGGAGAGGCAGCGGGTTTTTACTAACTACGGCTACACCTTC. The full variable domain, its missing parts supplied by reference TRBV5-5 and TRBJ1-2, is DAGVTQSPTHLIKTRGQQVTLRCSPISGHKSVSWYQQVLGQGPQFIFQYYEKEERGRGNFPDRFSARQFPNYSSELNVNALLLGDSALYLCASGLERQRVFTNYGYTFGSGTRLTVV.

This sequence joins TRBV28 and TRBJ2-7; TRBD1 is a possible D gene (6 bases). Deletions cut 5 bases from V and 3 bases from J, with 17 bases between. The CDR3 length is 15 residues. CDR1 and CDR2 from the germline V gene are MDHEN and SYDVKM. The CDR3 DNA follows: TGTGCCAGCAGTCCCCCCTGGGACACCTACTACGAGCAGTACTTC. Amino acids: CASSPPWDTYYEQYF.

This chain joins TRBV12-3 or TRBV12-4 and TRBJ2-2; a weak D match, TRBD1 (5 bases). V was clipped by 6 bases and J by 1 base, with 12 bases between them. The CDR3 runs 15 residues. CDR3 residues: CASRSTEMNTGELFF. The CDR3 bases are TGTGCCAGCAGATCGACAGAGATGAACACCGGGGAGCTGTTTTTT.

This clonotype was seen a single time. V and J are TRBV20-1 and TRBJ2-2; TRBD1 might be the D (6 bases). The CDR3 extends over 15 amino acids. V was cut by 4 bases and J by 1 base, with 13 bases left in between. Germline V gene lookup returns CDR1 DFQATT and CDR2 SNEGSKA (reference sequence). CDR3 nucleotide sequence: TGCAGTGCTACTGCACCGGGACAGAACACCGGGGAGCTGTTTTTT. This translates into CSATAPGQNTGELFF.